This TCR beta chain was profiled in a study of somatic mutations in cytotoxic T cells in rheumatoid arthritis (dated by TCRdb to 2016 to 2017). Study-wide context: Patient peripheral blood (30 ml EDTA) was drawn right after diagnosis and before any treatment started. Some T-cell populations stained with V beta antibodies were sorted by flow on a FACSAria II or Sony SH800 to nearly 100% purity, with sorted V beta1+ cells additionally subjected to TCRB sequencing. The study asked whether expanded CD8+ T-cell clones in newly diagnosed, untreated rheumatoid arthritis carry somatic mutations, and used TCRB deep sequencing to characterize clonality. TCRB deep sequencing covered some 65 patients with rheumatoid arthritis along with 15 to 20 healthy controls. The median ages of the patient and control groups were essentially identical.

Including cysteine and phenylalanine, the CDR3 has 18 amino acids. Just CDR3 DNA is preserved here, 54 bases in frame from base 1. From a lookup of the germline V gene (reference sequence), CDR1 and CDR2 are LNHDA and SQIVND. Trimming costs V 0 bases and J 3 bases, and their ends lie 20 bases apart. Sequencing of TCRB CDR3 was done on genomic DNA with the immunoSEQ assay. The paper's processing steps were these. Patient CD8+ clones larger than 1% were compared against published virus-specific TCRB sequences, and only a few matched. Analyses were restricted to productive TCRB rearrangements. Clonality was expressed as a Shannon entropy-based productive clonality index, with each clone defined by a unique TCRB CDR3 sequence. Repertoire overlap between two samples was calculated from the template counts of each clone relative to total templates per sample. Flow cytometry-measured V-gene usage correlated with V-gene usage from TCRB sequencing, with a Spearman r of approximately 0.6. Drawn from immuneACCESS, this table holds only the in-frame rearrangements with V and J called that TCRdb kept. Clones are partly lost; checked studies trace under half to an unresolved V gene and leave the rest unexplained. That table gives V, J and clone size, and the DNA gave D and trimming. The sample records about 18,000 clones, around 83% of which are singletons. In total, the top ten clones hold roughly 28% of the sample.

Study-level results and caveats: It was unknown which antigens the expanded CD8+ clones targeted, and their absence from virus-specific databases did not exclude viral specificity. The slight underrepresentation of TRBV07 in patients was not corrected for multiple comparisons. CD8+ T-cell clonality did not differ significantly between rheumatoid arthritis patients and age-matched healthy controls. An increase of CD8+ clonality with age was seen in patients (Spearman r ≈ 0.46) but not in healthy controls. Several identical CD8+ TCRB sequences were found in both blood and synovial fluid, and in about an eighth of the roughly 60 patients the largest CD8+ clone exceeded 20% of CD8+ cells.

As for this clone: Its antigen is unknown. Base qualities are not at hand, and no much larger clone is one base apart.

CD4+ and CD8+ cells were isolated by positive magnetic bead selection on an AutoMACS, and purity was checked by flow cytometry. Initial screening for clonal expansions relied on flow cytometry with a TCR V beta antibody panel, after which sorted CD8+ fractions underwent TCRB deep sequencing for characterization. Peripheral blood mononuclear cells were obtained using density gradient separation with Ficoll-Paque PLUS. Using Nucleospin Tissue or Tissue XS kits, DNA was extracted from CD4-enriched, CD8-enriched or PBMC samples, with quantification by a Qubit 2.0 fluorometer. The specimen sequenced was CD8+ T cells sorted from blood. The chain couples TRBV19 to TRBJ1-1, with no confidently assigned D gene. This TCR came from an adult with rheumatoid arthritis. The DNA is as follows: TGTGCCAGTAGTATAGATGATGCGCCTCCTCTTCAGGACACTGAAGCTTTCTTT. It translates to CASSIDDAPPLQDTEAFF.